This record covers a single TCR beta chain. Its antigen remains unknown. This record belongs to a study of blood T cells in healthy people across ages. Study-wide points: Underestimates were what the diversity estimates from one million T cells were considered to be.

CDR1 is SGHTA, CDR2 FQGNSA, per germline. CDR3 length equals 15 residues. The trim removed 0 bases at V and 4 bases at J, leaving 1 base unmatched. The donors, aged roughly 6 to 95, were healthy Caucasians from Russia. Each individual donor underwent a draw of ten milliliters of peripheral blood. A J-beta primer mix and a sample-barcoded 5' primer were used in a second PCR of roughly 6 to 11 cycles. TCRdb re-derived calls from the 5' RACE reads in MiXCR, one entry per CDR3 protein. This sample carries about 800,000 distinct CDR3 sequences, less than 60% of them seen once, and the ten largest clones take around 18%.

The chain links TRBV7-2 to TRBJ2-2; TRBD2 matches 8 bases. Input material: blood. This clonotype was obtained from an elderly man in good health. CDR3 residues: CASSLALAVTGELFF. The CDR3 DNA is TGTGCCAGCAGCTTAGCACTAGCGGTCACCGGGGAGCTGTTTTTT.